Listed below are T cell receptor beta chains from one sample, sequenced in a study of blood T cell repertoires in COVID-19. Clones were sequenced by immunoSEQ multiplex PCR, and TCRdb holds only the in-frame ones, with some missing. The repertoire consists of over 85,000 clones, with around 85% occurring once and the leading ten covering over 10%. The material sequenced was peripheral blood. The source is a human donor in a cohort sampled during active COVID-19. Both conserved end residues are part of each CDR3. The order of the fields is D gene, J gene, V gene, CDR3 DNA, CDR3 protein. A D gene is named only where the DNA matches it firmly.

TRBD1,TRBJ1-4,TRBV7-2,TGTGCCAGCAGCTACCAAGGGGGCGGCTTAGAAAAACTGTTTTTT,CASSYQGGGLEKLFF
.,TRBJ2-5,TRBV5-6,TGTGCCAGCAGCTTGGAAACTAGCCCTCTAGGGACCCAGTACTTC,CASSLETSPLGTQYF
.,TRBJ2-3,TRBV5-1,TGCGCCAGCAGCGCTGCGCGGGGGCCCCGCACAGATACGCAGTATTTT,CASSAARGPRTDTQYF
.,TRBJ2-7,TRBV6-2/TRBV6-3,TGTGCCAGCAGTTTGGGGGCGGGGGTAAGGTTC,CASSLGAGVRF
TRBD1,TRBJ2-7,TRBV7-3,TGTGCCAGCAGCGGGACAGGGGTTGGGGAGCAGTACTTC,CASSGTGVGEQYF
.,TRBJ1-4,TRBV3-1/TRBV3-2,TGTGCCAGCAGCCAAGAATCAGCTAATGAAAAACTGTTTTTT,CASSQESANEKLFF
.,TRBJ1-6,TRBV4-2,TGTGCCAGCAGCCAGGAAAAGGGTCAGGGATCCAATTCACCCCTCCACTTT,CASSQEKGQGSNSPLHF
.,TRBJ1-1,TRBV7-2,TGTGCCAGCAGCCCCAACAGGGCGGGAGTGACTGAAGCTTTCTTT,CASSPNRAGVTEAFF
TRBD1,TRBJ1-1,TRBV28,TGTGCCACATCGGACAGGGTATTTGCTTTCTTT,CATSDRVFAFF
.,TRBJ2-1,TRBV27,TGTGCCAGCAGTCTAAGCTTCGTTTTATCCTACAATGAGCAGTTCTTC,CASSLSFVLSYNEQFF